This section outlines one TCR beta chain sequence together with its context. Its cognate antigen has yet to be identified. No much larger clone exists at a distance of one base, and base qualities are not known. This sample is drawn from a study of blood T cell repertoires in COVID-19 (dated by TCRdb to 2020 to 2021). Background on the whole study: Collaborator samples came from the United States, Italy and Spain and covered acute and convalescent phases of COVID-19. The dataset comprised deeply sampled blood TCRbeta repertoires from subjects exposed to, actively infected with, or recovered from COVID-19. The repertoires were made available in a free public database intended to serve as a resource for research on the immune response to SARS-CoV-2. Samples were obtained from the ongoing ImmuneRACE study (first 160 participants) and from over 1,000 subjects provided by 6 global collaborators. The material from the prospective study consisted of cDNA or gDNA derived from T cells, B-cell-depleted T cells, or PBMCs. Where available, HLA class I and class II types were obtained from metadata supplied by the sample provider rather than from assay-based typing. A de-identified subject ID, COVID-19 status, age in years and sex were almost always included in the sample metadata. Study-wide findings and limitations: How much clinical and demographic metadata was included differed by source and by participant, and the metadata was provided uncurated.

Participants in the prospective study were aged about 18 to 100 years, lived in about two dozen United States geographic areas, and enrolled through a virtual design. Cohort assignment in the prospective study relied on participant-reported clinical history from a screening survey and a study questionnaire. Recovered participants in ImmuneRACE Cohort 3 were defined by two consecutive negative NP/OP PCR tests, clearance by a healthcare professional, or resolution of symptoms. Each participant in the prospective study had whole blood, serum and a nasopharyngeal or oropharyngeal swab collected by mobile phlebotomists. Over a roughly 2-month period, participants in the prospective study had the option of providing additional blood draws and questionnaires. Blood samples from the prospective study were shipped frozen or at room temperature prior to DNA extraction. TCRbeta CDR3 regions were amplified from genomic DNA using the immunoSEQ Assay, a bias-controlled multiplex PCR. Regarding the original processing steps: The number of nucleated cells in each sample was estimated from the amplification of reference gene primers within the assay. To quantify the absolute abundance of each unique TCRbeta CDR3 rearrangement, sequence reads were collapsed and filtered. Productive Simpson clonality was computed per sample as the square root of Simpson's diversity index over productive rearrangements. As stored in TCRdb, this immuneACCESS dataset retains in-frame rearrangements with V and J assigned. A fraction of the clones does not appear; measured against another copy, unresolved V genes explain less than half of the discrepancy, and the remainder lacks a known reason. Clonal size and the V and J genes are those of that table, whereas D and trimming came from the DNA. The sample profile shows around 500,000 clones; 88% of them were found once. Less than 2% of the sample lies in the top ten.

CDR1 and CDR2, per the germline V gene (reference sequence), are SGHKS and YYEKEE. Trimmed from V: 3 bases; trimmed from J: 4 bases; junction bases lacking a gene match: 6. From cysteine to phenylalanine, the CDR3 is 15 amino acids long. Only the CDR3 region is kept as DNA, spanning 45 bases read in frame from base 1. Recombination connected TRBV5-5 to TRBJ2-2, and 7 bases in between align with TRBD1. The TCR comes from a woman aged 40 to 50 who had recovered from COVID-19. The sequenced material came from PBMCs or T cells enriched from blood (not recorded which). The DNA sequence is as follows: TGTGCCAGCAGCTCACTCAAGGGGGCCACCGGGGAGCTGTTTTTT. This encodes CASSSLKGATGELFF.